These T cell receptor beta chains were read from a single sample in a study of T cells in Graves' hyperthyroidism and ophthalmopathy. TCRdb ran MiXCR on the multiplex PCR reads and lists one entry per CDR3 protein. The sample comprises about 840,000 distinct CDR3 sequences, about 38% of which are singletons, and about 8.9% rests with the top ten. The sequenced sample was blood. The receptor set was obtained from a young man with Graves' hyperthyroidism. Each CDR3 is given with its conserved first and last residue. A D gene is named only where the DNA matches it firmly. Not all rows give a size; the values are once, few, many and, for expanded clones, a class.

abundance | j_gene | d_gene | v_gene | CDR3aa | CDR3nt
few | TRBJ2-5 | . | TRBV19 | CASSLRTDKETQYF | TGTGCCAGTAGCCTTAGGACAGATAAAGAGACCCAGTACTTC
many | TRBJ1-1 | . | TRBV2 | CASSENREEAFF | TGTGCCAGCAGTGAAAACAGGGAGGAAGCTTTCTTT
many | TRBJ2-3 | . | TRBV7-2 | CASTPRTDTQYF | TGTGCCAGCACCCCAAGAACAGATACGCAGTATTTT
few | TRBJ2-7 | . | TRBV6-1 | CASRNTGTATYEQYF | TGTGCCAGCAGAAATACCGGGACTGCGACCTACGAGCAGTACTTC
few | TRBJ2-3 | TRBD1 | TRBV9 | CASSAAGGFSSTDTQYF | TGTGCCAGCAGCGCGGCAGGGGGTTTCTCTAGCACAGATACGCAGTATTTT
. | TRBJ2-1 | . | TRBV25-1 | CASSELGTDTQFF | TGTGCCAGCAGTGAGTTAGGCACAGATACGCAGTTCTTC
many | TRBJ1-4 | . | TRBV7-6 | CASSLAMNEKLFF | TGTGCCAGCAGCTTAGCTATGAATGAAAAACTGTTTTTT
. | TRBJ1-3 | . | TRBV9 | CASSGAGTSGNTIYF | TGTGCCAGCAGCGGGGCAGGGACCTCTGGAAACACCATATATTTT
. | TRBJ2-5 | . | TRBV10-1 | CASSESRDQETQYF | TGCGCCAGCAGTGAATCCCGGGACCAGGAGACCCAGTACTTC
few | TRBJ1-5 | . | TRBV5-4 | CASPSQGGQPQHF | TGTGCCAGCCCCTCACAGGGCGGCCAGCCCCAGCATTTT
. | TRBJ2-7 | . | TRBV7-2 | CASSLGRRVEEEQYF | TGTGCCAGCAGCTTAGGTAGGAGGGTAGAAGAGGAGCAGTACTTC
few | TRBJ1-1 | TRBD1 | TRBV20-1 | CSATLGTENTEAFF | TGCAGTGCTACCCTAGGGACAGAGAACACTGAAGCTTTCTTT
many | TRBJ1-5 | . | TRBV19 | CASSIAAGFSNQPQHF | TGTGCCAGTAGTATAGCTGCAGGGTTTAGCAATCAGCCCCAGCATTTT
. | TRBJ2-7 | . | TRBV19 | CASSLEGPTLSYEQYF | TGTGCCAGCAGCTTAGAGGGACCCACCCTCTCCTACGAGCAGTACTTC
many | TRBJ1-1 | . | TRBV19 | CASSILAANTEAFF | TGTGCCAGTAGTATTCTCGCAGCGAACACTGAAGCTTTCTTT
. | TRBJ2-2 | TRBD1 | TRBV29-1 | CSIPTKGTENTGELFF | TGCAGCATACCCACCAAGGGGACAGAAAACACCGGGGAGCTGTTTTTT
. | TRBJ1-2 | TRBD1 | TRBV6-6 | CASSSGQAPNYGYTF | TGTGCCAGCAGTTCGGGACAGGCCCCAAACTATGGCTACACCTTC
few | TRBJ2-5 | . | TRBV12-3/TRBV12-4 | CASSSVQGETQYF | TGTGCCAGCAGTTCGGTCCAAGGGGAGACCCAGTACTTC